The T cell receptor (beta chain) under discussion was sequenced for a study of cytomegalovirus exposure and HLA in healthy donors (dated by TCRdb to about 2017). Describing the broader study: According to an earlier analysis of 550 to 700 of the donors, some 180 million T cells yielded over 100 million unique TCR beta sequences and approximately 280 Gb of sequence data. The study combined high-throughput TCR immunosequencing, statistical association of individual TCRs with disease status, and machine learning to predict cytomegalovirus infection status. The study aimed to test whether signatures of past pathogen exposure could be identified by cataloging public T cell receptors. Among about 410 genotyped donors of the cohort, an average of approximately 200,000 unique TCR beta nucleotide sequences was sequenced per donor, of which about 19% were non-productive. Along with the approximately 650-subject first cohort, a separate validation cohort of over a hundred different subjects was used. To study patterns of TCR occurrence, a later analysis re-analyzed previously published TCR beta repertoires from several hundred donors and added high-resolution HLA genotyping. HLA typing included class I and class II loci at four-digit resolution. Roughly 5 DR-DQ haplotypes were treated as single units for association and clustering because of strong linkage in the cohort. The later analysis used no new phenotypic data to find candidate immune exposures, relying instead on TCR beta sequences and their occurrence across donors. Donor age, sex, ethnicity and CMV serostatus were compiled alongside the repertoire data. In an earlier analysis of roughly 540 of the donors, high-throughput TCR beta sequencing was used to judge whether each TCR beta V gene segment behaved as functional or pseudogenic. Of the roughly 400 genotyped donors, around 81% fell in the genetic ancestry cluster associated with self-reported Caucasian donors. In a later genetic analysis, genome-wide SNP genotypes for about three fifths of the roughly 670 donors were used, and that subset was treated as a discovery cohort. The number of donors typed differed by locus, with roughly 620-630 for A, B, C, DRB1 and DQB1, roughly 520 for DQA1, about 610 for DPA1, and around 430 for DPB1. All discovery cohort repertoires had been generated on a single sequencing platform. The study profiled the T cell repertoires of 550 to 700 subjects by immunosequencing and related them to cytomegalovirus serostatus. Approximately 310 gigabases of sequencing data and approximately 85 million unique TCR sequences were included in an early release covering several hundred HLA-typed donors.

Concerning this clone: The antigen it recognizes is unknown. The input lacks base qualities; no much larger clone sits a single base away.

The cohort was made up of 666 healthy bone marrow donors. All cohort members were sampled while nominally healthy, although unrecorded immune exposures were likely present. The donor tested CMV seronegative and was one of the 352 seronegative cohort members. A peripheral blood sample was provided by each donor, and peripheral blood mononuclear cells were used for TCR beta sequencing. Genomic DNA extraction from the blood cell samples was performed with the Qiagen DNeasy Blood Extraction Kit. Study-wide findings and limitations: A further reported finding was that TCR beta sequences accurately predicted the HLA-A and HLA-B alleles for most subjects in the first cohort. Cytomegalovirus status was reported to be diagnosed by the classifier with high specificity and sensitivity in both the original and validation cohorts. The 87-base-pair reads could not distinguish some IMGT-functional V segments, including TRBV6-2 and TRBV6-3, so those segments were excluded. A total of about 180 TCR beta chains were listed by the study as associated with cytomegalovirus. HLA typing was unavailable for some donors at each locus, so association tests used only the typed subset. According to a later analysis, most CMV-associated TCR beta chains appeared to be HLA-restricted, and the HLA associations seemed to be driven largely by CMV exposure. A cluster of highly shared sequence variants was judged likely to be a technical artifact of the sequencing pipeline. A few of the identified cytomegalovirus-associated TCR beta chains were confirmed in vitro to be specific for cytomegalovirus antigens. A later genetic analysis reported fewer N-insertions in productive TCRs among donors in an Asian-associated ancestry cluster than the roughly 700-donor mean. In an earlier analysis of around 500 of the donors, most TCR beta V segments appeared in productive rearrangements about 90% or about 30% of the time, broadly matching IMGT annotations. At a false discovery rate of 0.05, a later analysis linked some 18,000 TCR beta sequences to specific HLA alleles. The cohort was sequenced for TCR beta chains only, and without alpha or paired-chain data the features that could be detected were limited. An association between a missense DCLRE1C variant and V-gene and J-gene trimming of TCR beta chains was found in a later genetic analysis and replicated in an independent cohort. When HLA alleles, especially DR and DQ, strongly co-occurred, TCR associations were difficult to assign to individual alleles. In a later analysis, HLA-associated TCR beta chains showed more clonal expansion and lower generation probabilities than non-associated chains that were equally common. Correlated functional status among segregating V segments might be attributable to linkage disequilibrium, but an unknown experimental factor could not be ruled out. A later analysis found that TCR association rates varied across HLA loci, with DRB1 alleles showing the most associated TCRs and HLA-C alleles the fewest. Immune exposure information for the cohort was limited to CMV serostatus. Presence/absence analyses assumed roughly uniform sequencing depth across donors, an assumption that may not hold. Most TCR sequences were seen in very few donors, while some public TCRs were found in many individuals. According to the authors, the approach could potentially be generalized to other disease states and immunological phenotypes. Fewer than 20 rarely observed V segments, including chromosome 9 orphons, were excluded from the earlier analysis of approximately 500 of the donors because counts were too low. Several of the top co-occurrence clusters appeared to be linked to parvovirus B19, influenza, CMV and Epstein-Barr virus, according to a later analysis.

Library preparation employed the immunoSEQ multiplex PCR assay. The multiplex PCR relied on a mix of 60 forward primers for TCR Vbeta segments and 13 reverse primers for TCR Jbeta segments. A multiplex PCR assay on genomic DNA amplified the CDR3 region of rearranged TCR beta genes. Amplified TCR beta libraries were sequenced as 87-base-pair reads on the Illumina HiSeq System. The study's own analysis went as follows. Across the 600 to 700 repertoires, a later analysis counted 60 million to 90 million unique TCR beta chains, roughly 11 million of which were shared by at least two donors. Raw reads were error-corrected and collapsed into unique sequences with a nearest-neighbor algorithm that merged closely related sequences to remove PCR and sequencing errors. V, D and J gene segments were assigned by aligning CDR3 sequences to IMGT reference sequences. For a sequence to be retained, at least a six-nucleotide match to both a V gene segment and a J gene segment was required. A rearrangement counted as productive if the CDR3 had no stop codons and remained in frame with V and J, and every other rearrangement counted as non-productive. Following IMGT convention, CDR3 was defined as the stretch from the second conserved V-encoded cysteine up to the conserved J-encoded phenylalanine. Sequences without an unambiguous match to a single V gene segment were excluded from the earlier analysis of about 600 of the donors. An earlier analysis of fewer than 750 of the donors classified V segments as functional when productive rearrangements were above 56.7% and as segregating when the standard deviation between donors was above 5%. A statistical classification framework was built for diagnosing cytomegalovirus status from the catalog of TCR beta chain sequences. In a later analysis, TCR nucleotide sequences were compared against IMGT/GENE-DB human TR gene sequences so that V and J genes could be assigned. The TCRdist pipeline was used in a later analysis to assign CDR3 sequences and most-parsimonious VDJ recombination scenarios. In a later analysis, each TCR beta chain was defined by its CDR3 amino acid sequence together with its V-gene family, and reads lacking a unique V-gene family were excluded. A later analysis removed 550 to 700 highly shared, low-generation-probability nucleotide sequences to deal with suspected cross-contamination and a sequencing artifact. In a later analysis, a clonal expansion index was calculated for each public chain from normalized within-repertoire ranks of inferred template counts. In a later analysis, generation probabilities were computed using a VDJ recombination model fitted to out-of-frame rearrangements, and the results were checked against IGoR. Hypergeometric tests were used in a later analysis to score TCR-TCR, TCR-HLA and TCR-CMV co-occurrence, with a repertoire-size bias correction applied to the TCR pairs. False discovery rates were estimated in a later analysis by permuting HLA or CMV assignments 20 times. In a later analysis, co-occurring TCRs were grouped using DBSCAN, with TCRdist sequence similarity added in when clustering inside HLA-allele-positive subsets. Co-occurrence clustering excluded repertoires with fewer than 30,000 or more than 120,000 public chains, plus five with anomalous nucleotide sharing. Sourced from immuneACCESS, this table was stored by TCRdb with only in-frame sequences that have V and J called. A share of the clones is absent; for the studies checked, an unresolved V gene accounts for under half, and the remainder has no known explanation. V and J calls and clone size follow that table, whereas D and trimming were derived from the DNA. The sample includes over 130,000 clones, with approximately 65% observed a single time. 6% to 8% of the sample is in the top ten clones.

Trimming takes 0 bases from V and 6 bases from J, and the germline ends sit 7 bases apart. The CDR3 starts with the cysteine, ends with the phenylalanine, and has 13 residues. Only the CDR3 DNA is retained, 39 bases long and in frame from the first base. CDR1 SSHAT and CDR2 FNYEAQ are derived from the germline V gene (reference sequence). The sequenced sample consisted of PBMCs. The receptor's source is a woman aged 55-75 years in good health and CMV-seronegative. This chain joins TRBV7-7 to TRBJ2-3; possibly the D gene is TRBD2, per 5 matching bases. The CDR3 loop reads CASSLAGSDTQYF. The nucleotides are TGTGCCAGCAGCTTAGCAGGGAGCGATACGCAGTATTTT.